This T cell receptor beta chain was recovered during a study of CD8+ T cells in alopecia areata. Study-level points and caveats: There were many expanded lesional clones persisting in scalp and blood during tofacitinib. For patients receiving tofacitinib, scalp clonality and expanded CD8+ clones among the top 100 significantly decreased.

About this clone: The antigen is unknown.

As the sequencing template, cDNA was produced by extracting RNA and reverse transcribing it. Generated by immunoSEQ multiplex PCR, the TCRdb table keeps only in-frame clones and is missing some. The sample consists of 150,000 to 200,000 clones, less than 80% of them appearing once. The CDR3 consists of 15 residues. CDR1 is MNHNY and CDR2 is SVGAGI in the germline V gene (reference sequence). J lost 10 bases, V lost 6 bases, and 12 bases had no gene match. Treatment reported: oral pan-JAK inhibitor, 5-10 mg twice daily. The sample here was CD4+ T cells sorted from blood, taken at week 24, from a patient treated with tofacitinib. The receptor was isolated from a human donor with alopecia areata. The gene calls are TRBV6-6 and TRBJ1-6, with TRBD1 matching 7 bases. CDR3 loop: CASRVGTPRGSPLHF. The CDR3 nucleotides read TGTGCCAGCAGGGTTGGGACACCCAGGGGGTCACCCCTCCACTTT.